What follows are 26 T cell receptor beta chains derived from one specimen sequenced in a study of Graves' ophthalmopathy and Graves' hyperthyroidism. Amplification of TCR beta CDR3 regions used RNA transcripts. The first round was an RT-PCR with HTBI primers, and the second round was a multiplex PCR. One entry per CDR3 protein, called by TCRdb with MiXCR from the multiplex PCR reads. The data contain a few hundred thousand distinct CDR3 sequences, around a sixth of them singletons. The specimen sequenced was peripheral blood. The source is an adult man with Graves' ophthalmopathy.

In its sample, this clonotype was seen many times. V is TRBV30 and J is TRBJ2-7; D may correspond to TRBD1 or TRBD2 (5 bases each). The CDR3 runs to 14 residues. V was pared by 0 bases and J by 0 bases, with 9 bases between. The germline V gene has CDR1 GTSNPN and CDR2 SVGIG (reference sequence). CDR3 protein: CAWSVGTYSYEQYF. In nucleotides, the CDR3 is TGTGCCTGGAGTGTGGGGACCTACTCCTACGAGCAGTACTTC.

This clonotype was found many times. The V gene is TRBV6-2 or TRBV6-3, the J gene TRBJ1-2, with TRBD1 as a possible D gene (6 bases). Germline V gene data show CDR1 as MNHEY and CDR2 as SVGEGT. V lost 6 bases and J 8 bases, leaving 19 bases between the germline ends. There are 14 residues in the CDR3. The CDR3 region has the DNA TGTGCCAGCAGCCAAGGGGGGCAATCTCGCGGCTACACCTTC. Protein sequence: CASSQGGQSRGYTF.

Many counts were recorded for this clonotype. The J gene is TRBJ1-6, the V gene TRBV6-1; unclear D gene. The V gene lost 7 bases and the J gene lost 3 bases, with 7 bases spanning the gap. Per germline, CDR1 MNHNS and CDR2 SASEGT. The CDR3 contains 13 residues. The CDR3 region is CASKEGYNSPLHF. The CDR3 DNA sequence: TGTGCCAGCAAAGAAGGCTATAATTCACCCCTCCACTTT.

This clonotype was counted many times. The rearrangement joins TRBV29-1 to TRBJ1-5; D possibly corresponds to TRBD1 (5 bases). Looked up from germline, CDR1 is SQVTM and CDR2 is ANQGSEA. This CDR3 is 12 amino acids long. Trimming cost V 4 bases and J 1 base, with 5 bases left between them. CDR3 in amino acids: CSVGDSNQPQHF. CDR3 sequence (DNA): TGCAGCGTTGGGGACAGCAATCAGCCCCAGCATTTT.

This clonotype came up many times. The rearrangement joins TRBV10-1 to TRBJ1-5; D gene uncertain. The ends were cut back, 3 bases at V and 0 bases at J, with 6 bases in the middle. Germline CDR1 reads WNHNN; CDR2 reads SYGVQD (reference sequence). The CDR3 loop spans 14 amino acids. The CDR3 region has the DNA TGCGCCAGCAGTGAAGGACTTAGCAATCAGCCCCAGCATTTT. It specifies CASSEGLSNQPQHF.

The chain employs TRBV11-2 and TRBJ2-5; D unresolved. From germline, CDR1 is SGHAT and CDR2 FQNNGV. The CDR3 spans 14 residues. V was shortened by 5 bases and J by 5 bases, with 15 bases between the two germline ends. This CDR3 is CASSVGTLGETQYF. The DNA of the CDR3 is TGTGCCAGCAGCGTAGGTACCCTAGGGGAGACCCAGTACTTC. Variable domain in full (rest from reference TRBV11-2 and TRBJ2-5): EAGVAQSPRYKIIEKRQSVAFWCNPISGHATLYWYQQILGQGPKLLIQFQNNGVVDDSQLPKDRFSAERLKGVDSTLKIQPAKLEDSAVYLCASSVGTLGETQYFGPGTRLLVL.

The chain carries TRBV19 and TRBJ1-2; D is perhaps TRBD1 (5 bases). V lost 4 bases, J lost 3 bases, and 15 bases lay in between. From germline, CDR1 is LNHDA and CDR2 SQIVND (reference sequence). There are 15 residues in the CDR3. The CDR3 sequence: CASSTRQTADYGYTF. DNA for the CDR3: TGTGCCAGTAGTACCCGACAGACGGCGGACTATGGCTACACCTTC.

This clonotype was picked up a small number of times. Since a much larger clone is just one base distant, this may be a read error. The CDR3 end shows no conserved phenylalanine or tryptophan, and so a read error is likely. The genes are TRBV14 and TRBJ1-1; 8 positions match TRBD1. CDR1 SGHDN and CDR2 FVKESK come from the germline V gene. V trimming: 4 bases; J trimming: 4 bases; junction bases outside the gene matches: 11. The CDR3 is 16 amino acids. This chain's CDR3 is CASSRQGSTWGTEAFL. Written as DNA, the CDR3 is TGTGCCAGCAGCCGACAGGGGTCTACTTGGGGCACTGAAGCTTTCTTG.

This clonotype was counted many times. V usage is TRBV2 and J usage is TRBJ2-7, with 7 bases identical to TRBD1. Germline values: CDR1 SNHLY, CDR2 FYNNEI. The CDR3 sequence is 14 residues long. V lost 7 bases and J lost 2; bases outside the gene matches: 8. The CDR3 loop reads CASMTSQGAYEQYF. As DNA, the CDR3 is TGTGCCAGCATGACGAGTCAGGGGGCCTACGAGCAGTACTTC.

The chain joins TRBV30 to TRBJ2-2; no definite D call. CDR1 GTSNPN and CDR2 SVGIG come from the germline V gene (reference sequence). V lost 4 bases and J 0 bases, leaving 12 bases between the germline ends. The CDR3 has 15 residues. The CDR3 DNA reads TGTGCCTGGATGACCCACAACGCGAACACCGGGGAGCTGTTTTTT. Translated, it gives CAWMTHNANTGELFF.

This clonotype was seen just once. The chain links TRBV30 to TRBJ2-2; D gene unclear. From germline, CDR1 is GTSNPN and CDR2 SVGIG (reference sequence). The V gene lost 6 bases and the J gene lost 1 base, with 9 bases spanning the gap. CDR3 length equals 13 residues. CDR3 sequence: CACIPRNTGELFF. CDR3 DNA: TGTGCCTGTATACCTAGGAACACCGGGGAGCTGTTTTTT.

This clonotype was seen ten or more times. This may arise from a read error, as a much more abundant clone is one base away. The chain links TRBV3-1 to TRBJ1-1, with TRBD1 matching 8 bases. The CDR3 loop spans 13 amino acids. V lost 2 bases and J lost 4; bases outside the gene matches: 0. CDR1 and CDR2 (germline): LGHDT, YNNKEL (reference sequence). The CDR3 reads CASSQQGATEAFF. The CDR3 DNA reads as TGTGCCAGCAGCCAACAGGGGGCCACTGAAGCTTTCTTT.

This chain joins TRBV12-5 and TRBJ2-7; possible D gene TRBD1, 6 bases. CDR1 LGHNT and CDR2 FRNRAP come from the germline V gene. The CDR3 length is 17 residues. V lost 5 bases and J 0 bases, leaving 20 bases between the germline ends. In nucleotides, the CDR3 is TGTGCTAGTGGTCGCGGCTTACGACAGGTCCACTCCTACGAGCAGTACTTC. It encodes CASGRGLRQVHSYEQYF.

This clonotype showed up many times. The rearrangement links TRBV6-1 to TRBJ1-1; D gene ambiguous. Germline V gives CDR1 MNHNS, CDR2 SASEGT. The CDR3 is made up of 14 amino acids. The V and J ends lost 5 bases and 2 bases respectively, with 12 bases between them. CDR3 bases: TGTGCCAGCAGTAGGTTGGACTTTAACACTGAAGCTTTCTTT. It translates to CASSRLDFNTEAFF.

This clonotype came up many times. V gene TRBV6-1 combines with J gene TRBJ1-1, with a tentative D call TRBD1 (5 bases). Germline V gene lookup returns CDR1 MNHNS and CDR2 SASEGT. The CDR3 contains 14 residues. Trimming took off 7 bases at V and 4 bases at J, with 16 bases between the two ends. Here the CDR3 reads CASTKKGRITEAFF. In nucleotides, the CDR3 is TGTGCCAGCACTAAAAAGGGACGTATCACTGAAGCTTTCTTT.

This clonotype was found many times. The chain has TRBV2 and TRBJ2-2, with D perhaps TRBD2 (6 bases). Between the trimmed V and J ends, which lost 6 bases and 2 bases, there was a span of 16 bases. Germline assignment: CDR1 SNHLY and CDR2 FYNNEI. The CDR3 covers 16 residues. This chain's CDR3 is CASSERRDSNTGELFF. As DNA, the CDR3 is TGTGCCAGCAGCGAACGCCGGGACTCCAACACCGGGGAGCTGTTTTTT.

A few counts support this clonotype. The chain uses TRBV6-1 and TRBJ1-2; 9 bases match TRBD1. The V gene's germline CDR1 is MNHNS and CDR2 SASEGT. The J segment lost 4 bases and the V segment lost 7 bases, leaving 7 bases of the junction unmatched. The CDR3 runs to 14 residues. CDR3 loop: CASNTGTGFYGYTF. The CDR3 nucleotides read TGTGCCAGCAACACCGGGACAGGGTTCTATGGCTACACCTTC.

This clonotype was observed many times. The rearrangement joins TRBV20-1 to TRBJ2-5; 9 bases fit TRBD1. Germline V gene data show CDR1 as DFQATT and CDR2 as SNEGSKA (reference sequence). The V gene end was trimmed by 6 bases and the J gene end by 2 bases; junction bases not matched to a gene: 4. The CDR3 spans 13 residues. The chain's CDR3 is CSAGTGIQETQYF. The CDR3 nucleotides read TGCAGTGCCGGGACAGGGATTCAAGAGACCCAGTACTTC.

Ten or more counts support this clonotype. The gene calls are TRBV12-3 or TRBV12-4 and TRBJ2-3; D not resolved. This CDR3 region has 14 residues. Trimming stripped 2 bases from V and 0 bases from J, with 6 bases between. CDR3 amino acids: CASSLLRSTDTQYF. As DNA, the CDR3 is TGTGCCAGCAGTTTACTCCGTAGCACAGATACGCAGTATTTT.

This clonotype has a count of ten or more. J is TRBJ1-5 and V is TRBV7-2, with 8 bases identical to TRBD1. From germline, CDR1 is SGHTA and CDR2 FQGNSA. Unmatched junction bases numbered 6, after V lost 5 bases and J lost 3 bases. CDR3 length: 15 amino acids. CDR3 amino acids: CASSPRTGNNQPQHF. CDR3 DNA: TGTGCCAGCAGCCCAAGGACAGGGAACAATCAGCCCCAGCATTTT.

This clonotype was seen ten or more times. The chain couples TRBV6-5 to TRBJ1-1; D perhaps matches TRBD1 (5 bases). V lost 2 bases, J lost 0 bases, and 10 bases lay in between. CDR1 is MNHEY, CDR2 SVGAGI, per germline. The CDR3 covers 15 residues. The CDR3 loop reads CASSYGTVMNTEAFF. The CDR3 nucleotides are TGTGCCAGCAGTTACGGGACGGTTATGAACACTGAAGCTTTCTTT.

This clonotype was seen at least ten times. The rearrangement uses TRBV11-2 and TRBJ1-1, with a weak D call TRBD1 (5 bases). CDR3 length: 15 residues. Germline CDR1 SGHAT, CDR2 FQNNGV. V was clipped by 3 bases and J by 0 bases, with 11 bases between them. The DNA for the CDR3 is TGTGCCAGCAGCTTGACGGGACCGATGAACACTGAAGCTTTCTTT. Its protein product is CASSLTGPMNTEAFF.

This clonotype was recorded many times. J is TRBJ2-7 and V is TRBV11-2; D may be TRBD1 (6 bases). V dropped 5 bases and J dropped 6 bases, with 23 bases sitting between them. Germline loops: CDR1 SGHAT, CDR2 FQNNGV. The length of the CDR3 is 16 residues. The DNA of the CDR3 is TGTGCCAGCAGCCTAGGGTACGGGACAAGCCTCCCCGAGCAGTACTTC. Translating it yields CASSLGYGTSLPEQYF.

This clonotype was counted at least ten times. This sequence joins TRBV6-1 and TRBJ1-1; D remains ambiguous. V dropped 7 bases and J dropped 1 base, with 10 bases sitting between them. CDR1 MNHNS and CDR2 SASEGT come from the germline V gene. The CDR3 is 13 residues long. Written as DNA, the CDR3 is TGTGCCAGCACCTGGGCCCCGAACACTGAAGCTTTCTTT. Translating gives CASTWAPNTEAFF.

This clonotype was seen repeatedly, ten times or more. One base separates it from a far larger clone, so it is likely a read error. This chain connects TRBV18 to TRBJ2-5; D uncertain. Germline V gives CDR1 KGHSH, CDR2 LQKENI. This CDR3 region has 11 residues. The CDR3 DNA reads TGTGCCAGCTCACAGCAAGAGGCCCAGTACTTC. Amino acid sequence: CASSQQEAQYF. Drawing the rest from reference TRBV18 and TRBJ2-5, the complete variable domain is NAGVMQNPRHLVRRRGQEARLRCSPMKGHSHVYWYRQLPEEGLKFMVYLQKENIIDESGMPKERFSAEFPKEGPSILRIQQVVRGDSAAYFCASSQQEAQYFGPGTRLLVL.

In this sample, this clonotype turned up many times. V and J are TRBV6-2 or TRBV6-3 and TRBJ2-7; 7 bases match TRBD2. This CDR3 has 15 amino acids. V lost 0 bases to trimming and J lost 2 bases; unmatched junction nucleotides: 4. From germline, CDR1 is MNHEY and CDR2 SVGEGT. This chain's CDR3 is CASSYSASGAYEQYF. Here the CDR3 DNA reads TGTGCCAGCAGTTACTCGGCTAGCGGAGCCTACGAGCAGTACTTC.